This T cell receptor beta chain was profiled in a study of shared clonotypes between healthy human individuals. General study points: What naive subsets generally showed was a larger estimated richness than memory subsets showed. Though the depth was large, rarefaction showed that sorted-subset sequencing was incomplete. Non-shared clonotypes had lower generation probabilities than those shared by all four donors.

Germline CDR1 GTSNPN, CDR2 SVGIG (reference sequence). Trimming took off 1 base at V and 6 bases at J, with 3 bases between the two ends. There are 10 residues in the CDR3. This clone was detected a few times. No antigen is known for it. In the naive CD8 group, cells lacked CD45RO and were positively selected for CCR7, so terminally differentiated effector memory CD45RA+ cells were left out. Sequencing used immunoSEQ multiplex PCR; TCRdb keeps in-frame clones, though not all of them. Among about 2.2 million clones listed, 85% to 95% were seen once. Sequenced material: naive CD8+ T cells from PBMCs. The source is a man aged 18-30 years in good health. Some clones in this sample may be carry-over from other donors' samples. The chain combines TRBV30 with TRBJ1-2; no reliable D call. CDR3 bases: TGTGCCTGGAGTGCGGATGGCTACACCTTC. Translated: CAWSADGYTF.